This TCR beta chain was recovered during a study of T cell clones after liver transplantation. Study as a whole: Subjects received no induction therapy and standard immunosuppression until randomization at 12-24 months post-transplant. Notes on the study in general: Graft donor-reactive T cells may have migrated into the graft rather than being deleted. The donor-reactive repertoire was only partly measurable in a couple of subjects, lacking donor cells.

This CDR3 is built from 14 residues. From germline, CDR1 is SSHAT and CDR2 FNYEAQ (reference sequence). On this clone itself: Its antigen is not known. An end of the junction does not agree with germline; a read error may underlie this.

The repertoire was sequenced with immunoSEQ multiplex PCR; TCRdb's copy has only in-frame clones and lacks some. The table lists more than 75,000 clones, nearly 85% of them singletons. The clonotype comes from a human patient who received a liver transplant. Some T cells may be the graft donor's. The chain employs TRBV7-7 and TRBJ2-7; 7 bases agree with TRBD2. The input for sequencing was CD4+ T cells from blood, taken approximately 45 months after liver transplant. The CDR3 DNA reads TGTGCTAGCAGCTTAGCACCTAGCGGCTACGAGCAGTACTTC. Protein sequence: CASSLAPSGYEQYF.